This is a list of T cell receptor beta chains from one sample in a study of CD8 T cells in ankylosing spondylitis. TCRdb used MiXCR to reprocess the 5' RACE reads, holding one entry per CDR3 protein. The top ten clones hold 9% to 15% of a sample with about 110,000 distinct CDR3 sequences, about 25% of them seen once. The specimen was synovial fluid, either unsorted or a sorted T cell fraction (not recorded which). Every receptor here comes from a male donor with ankylosing spondylitis. CDR3s include the opening cysteine and the closing phenylalanine or tryptophan. The D gene is left open where the match is weak. Where a row states a size, it is once, few, many or the class of an expanded clone; other rows omit it.

CDR3nt	CDR3aa	abundance	v_gene	j_gene	len	d_gene
TGTGCCAGCAGCCCCTCAGGGACCGGGGAGCTGTTTTTT	CASSPSGTGELFF	-	TRBV7-9	TRBJ2-2	13	-
TGTGCCAGTAGTAGCGGACAGGAGGGGATCGTGGATACGCAGTATTTT	CASSSGQEGIVDTQYF	few	TRBV19	TRBJ2-3	16	-
TGTGCCAGCAGCTTAGGGCTAGCGGGAGGGGGGGAGCAGTACTTC	CASSLGLAGGGEQYF	-	TRBV7-2	TRBJ2-7	15	TRBD2
TGTGCCAGCTCACCTGCCTCCTACGAGCAGTACTTC	CASSPASYEQYF	once	TRBV18	TRBJ2-7	12	-
TGCAGTGCTAGAATGGGTCCCGCGCGGGGAACGCACGGGGAGCTGTTTTTT	CSARMGPARGTHGELFF	-	TRBV20-1	TRBJ2-2	17	-
TGTGCCAGCAGCTATGGGCCACCAGACTCTGGAAACACCATATATTTT	CASSYGPPDSGNTIYF	-	TRBV12-3/TRBV12-4	TRBJ1-3	16	-
TGTGCCAGCAGTTACTCAGGATTGCAAGCGGGGCCCACAGATACGCAGTATTTT	CASSYSGLQAGPTDTQYF	few	TRBV6-5	TRBJ2-3	18	TRBD2
TGTGCCAGCAGTGAATCTGGGGAGTGGAACACTGAAGCTTTCTTT	CASSESGEWNTEAFF	few	TRBV6-1	TRBJ1-1	15	-
TGTGCCAGCAGTTACTCGAGGACTCCACCCACCCCCGGGCAATATTTCACAGATACGCAGTATTTT	CASSYSRTPPTPGQYFTDTQYF	-	TRBV6-2/TRBV6-3	TRBJ2-3	22	-
TGCAGTGCTAGAGATCAAGCGGTAGCGGGAGGGTATCAAGAGACCCAGTACTTC	CSARDQAVAGGYQETQYF	few	TRBV20-1	TRBJ2-5	18	TRBD2
TGTGCCAGCAGCCTCTTGGGACAGGGCCGGCCTGAAGCTTTCTTT	CASSLLGQGRPEAFF	-	TRBV5-4	TRBJ1-1	15	TRBD1
TGTGCCAGCAGTACCGGGACACGGGGCAATCAGCCCCAGCATTTT	CASSTGTRGNQPQHF	few	TRBV6-1	TRBJ1-5	15	-
TGTGCCACCAGGACAGAGGATAGCAATCAGCCCCAGCATTTT	CATRTEDSNQPQHF	few	TRBV10-3	TRBJ1-5	14	-
TGTGCCATCACCCCCGGGACAGGCTCCGGTTACGAGCAGTACTTC	CAITPGTGSGYEQYF	many	TRBV10-3	TRBJ2-7	15	TRBD1
TGCAGTGCTAGATCGACTAGCGGGATTAATGAGCAGTTCTTC	CSARSTSGINEQFF	-	TRBV20-1	TRBJ2-1	14	TRBD2
TGTGCCACCAGCAGGGGGATTAAACAGGGTCGGAATCAGCCCCAGCATTTT	CATSRGIKQGRNQPQHF	many	TRBV15	TRBJ1-5	17	-
TGCAGTGCTAGAGATCTGTTGTGGGAGGCCCGTGAAGCTTTCTTT	CSARDLLWEAREAFF	few	TRBV20-1	TRBJ1-1	15	-
TGTGCCAGCAGTCCTAAGACCTGGGACACCGGGGAGCTGTTTTTT	CASSPKTWDTGELFF	few	TRBV6-1	TRBJ2-2	15	-
TGCGCCAGCAGCCTTGCGAGCCCGGGACTAGGGTCCGATACGCAGTATTTT	CASSLASPGLGSDTQYF	few	TRBV5-1	TRBJ2-3	17	TRBD2
TGCAGTGCTCCCGACAGGGCTGGAAACACCATATATTTT	CSAPDRAGNTIYF	few	TRBV20-1	TRBJ1-3	13	TRBD1
TGTGCCAGCGGACGGACTAGCGGGTCCTACAATGAGCAGTTCTTC	CASGRTSGSYNEQFF	few	TRBV11-1	TRBJ2-1	15	TRBD2
TGTGCCAGCAGAGAAAAATGGGGCTTTAGCAATCAGCCCCAGCATTTT	CASREKWGFSNQPQHF	few	TRBV27	TRBJ1-5	16	-
TGTGCCAGCAGCTCCCTACAGGGGCAGCCCCAGCATTTT	CASSSLQGQPQHF	few	TRBV7-8	TRBJ1-5	13	TRBD1
TGCGCCAGCAGCTTAGAGGGGTATGGGAATCAGCCCCAGCATTTT	CASSLEGYGNQPQHF	few	TRBV5-1	TRBJ1-5	15	-
TGCAGCGTTGAGTCAACGGGACATCCAGCCTACGAGCAGTACTTC	CSVESTGHPAYEQYF	few	TRBV29-1	TRBJ2-7	15	-
TGTGCCACCAGCCCCCGGCGGGAGCGCTCCGACGAGCAGTACTTC	CATSPRRERSDEQYF	few	TRBV15	TRBJ2-7	15	TRBD2
TGTGCCAGCAGCCGGAGTTATAATTCACCCCTCCACTTT	CASSRSYNSPLHF	-	TRBV5-4	TRBJ1-6	13	-
TGTGCCAGCAGCTTACAGCGGGAGGGTAATGAGCAGTTCTTC	CASSLQREGNEQFF	-	TRBV11-3	TRBJ2-1	14	TRBD2
TGCGCCAGCAGCCAAGATCGGTTAGCGGTGGCAGAGACCCAGTACTTC	CASSQDRLAVAETQYF	-	TRBV4-1	TRBJ2-5	16	-
TGTGCCAGCAGTTTTAGGCGGGAGGGGGAGCAGTTCTTC	CASSFRREGEQFF	once	TRBV12-3/TRBV12-4	TRBJ2-1	13	TRBD2
TGTGCCAGCAGCTTAGTTGGGCGAGGGGACAGGGAGACAGATACGCAGTATTTT	CASSLVGRGDRETDTQYF	many	TRBV11-2	TRBJ2-3	18	TRBD1
TGTGCCAGCAGTTTAAGAAGGATAGACCAGCCCCAGCATTTT	CASSLRRIDQPQHF	few	TRBV12-3/TRBV12-4	TRBJ1-5	14	-
TGCGCCAGCAGCTTATCGGACTCCTACAATGAGCAGTTCTTC	CASSLSDSYNEQFF	few	TRBV5-1	TRBJ2-1	14	-
TGCAGTGCTAGAAGTGGAGCAGGGGGAGGTCGGACTGAAGCTTTCTTT	CSARSGAGGGRTEAFF	few	TRBV20-1	TRBJ1-1	16	TRBD1
TGTGCCAGCAGTTTATCGGCAGGCGGTACAGATACGCAGTATTTT	CASSLSAGGTDTQYF	medium-sized	TRBV12-3/TRBV12-4	TRBJ2-3	15	-
TGTGCCAGCAGTCGTCCCCTGGGGGGAGGGACACAATACAATGAGCAGTTCTTC	CASSRPLGGGTQYNEQFF	-	TRBV3-1	TRBJ2-1	18	-
TGTGCCAGCAGCTTAATGAATACGCAGTATTTT	CASSLMNTQYF	-	TRBV7-6	TRBJ2-3	11	-
TGTGCCAGCCAACGGGAGCGGGACGAGCAGTACTTC	CASQRERDEQYF	-	TRBV3-1	TRBJ2-7	12	-
TGCGCCAGCAGCGAGACAGGGGGTGGTGAAAAACTGTTTTTT	CASSETGGGEKLFF	few	TRBV5-1	TRBJ1-4	14	TRBD1
TGTGCCAGCAGCTTAGTGGGGCCCGGCACAGATACGCAGTATTTT	CASSLVGPGTDTQYF	medium-sized	TRBV7-2	TRBJ2-3	15	-
TGTGCCATCCGGGACAGGGACTACACCGGGGAGCTGTTTTTT	CAIRDRDYTGELFF	few	TRBV10-3	TRBJ2-2	14	TRBD1
TGTGCCACCAGCAGAGCGGGGGGAGATACGCAGTATTTT	CATSRAGGDTQYF	few	TRBV15	TRBJ2-3	13	TRBD2
TGTGCCAGCAGCTTAGCGTTGGGACTAGCGGGGAATGAGCAGTTCTTC	CASSLALGLAGNEQFF	few	TRBV7-9	TRBJ2-1	16	TRBD2
TGTGCCAGCAGCTTACTCTCCGGGGCCCACACCATATATTTT	CASSLLSGAHTIYF	-	TRBV7-9	TRBJ1-3	14	-
TGCGCCAGCAAGCCCGGGGGGGGCTACAATGAGCAGTTCTTC	CASKPGGGYNEQFF	-	TRBV5-1	TRBJ2-1	14	TRBD2
TGCGCCAGCAGAAAGGCGGCTGCAGATACGCAGTATTTT	CASRKAAADTQYF	-	TRBV5-1	TRBJ2-3	13	-
TGTGCCAGCAGTCCGACAGGGGGCTCCTACAATGAGCAGTTCTTC	CASSPTGGSYNEQFF	few	TRBV12-3/TRBV12-4	TRBJ2-1	15	TRBD1
TGTGCCAGCAGCTTAGAGACAGGGAGTGCCCCCTACGAGCAGTACTTC	CASSLETGSAPYEQYF	-	TRBV11-2	TRBJ2-7	16	TRBD1
TGCAGTGCTCCTCAGACAGGGGGGCCCGGTGAAGCTTTCTTT	CSAPQTGGPGEAFF	once	TRBV20-1	TRBJ1-1	14	TRBD1
TGTGCCAGCAGCTTCTCCCGGGACAGGGGTGGTGGCTACACCTTC	CASSFSRDRGGGYTF	-	TRBV7-2	TRBJ1-2	15	TRBD1
TGTGCCAGCATGTTAGGAGACAGAGACCAAGAGACCCAGTACTTC	CASMLGDRDQETQYF	-	TRBV12-3/TRBV12-4	TRBJ2-5	15	-
TGTGCCAGCAGCTTCTACAGGGAAGGCACTGAAGCTTTCTTT	CASSFYREGTEAFF	few	TRBV7-9	TRBJ1-1	14	-
TGTGCCAGCAGTGAAGCCGACCTGGCTACGGTTAAGGGAGCTTTCTTT	CASSEADLATVKGAFF	few	TRBV6-1	TRBJ1-1	16	-
TGTGCCAGCTCACAGAATACCAGGGCCAAAAATGAAAAACTGTTTTTT	CASSQNTRAKNEKLFF	few	TRBV18	TRBJ1-4	16	-
TGTGCAGCGGGAGCCTACAATGAGCAGTTCTTC	CAAGAYNEQFF	-	TRBV30	TRBJ2-1	11	TRBD2
TGTGCCACCAGCGCACTCTGGGGGGGGTCTGGCTACACCTTC	CATSALWGGSGYTF	few	TRBV15	TRBJ1-2	14	-
TGCAGTGCATACCCGACTAGCGGGAGTATCGGCCTTGGGGATGAGCAGTTCTTC	CSAYPTSGSIGLGDEQFF	-	TRBV20-1	TRBJ2-1	18	TRBD2
TGTGCCAGCAGCCAAGTTCTGGGACAGGGACAAGAGACCCAGTACTTC	CASSQVLGQGQETQYF	few	TRBV4-2	TRBJ2-5	16	TRBD1
TGTGCCAGCAGCTTAGTTGGCGGGAGGTCTTCCTACGAGCAGTACTTC	CASSLVGGRSSYEQYF	few	TRBV7-2	TRBJ2-7	16	TRBD2